The 21 T cell receptor beta chains below were found in one sample sequenced in a study of regulatory T cells in long-lasting Graves disease. Sequencing libraries for TCR beta were prepared with iRepertoire HTBI primers and Arm-PCR of CDR3 regions. TCRdb analysed the multiplex PCR reads with MiXCR anew, one entry per CDR3 protein. The top ten hold 30% of the sample, which has roughly 380,000 distinct CDR3 sequences, 16% seen once. Documented time point: newly diagnosed GD, antithyroid drugs for less than 3 months. Scientists built the TCR library using RNA that was extracted from PBMCs. This sample was also put to use in a study of T cells in Graves' hyperthyroidism and ophthalmopathy.

This specimen was peripheral blood mononuclear cells (PBMCs), taken at new diagnosis, from a patient treated with antithyroid drugs. Source of these receptors: a middle-aged man with Graves disease.

This clonotype was detected a few times. The CDR3 loop is CATSGRFSTDTQYF. As DNA, the CDR3 is TGTGCCACCAGCGGCAGGTTTTCGACAGATACGCAGTATTTT. This sequence joins TRBV24-1 and TRBJ2-3; no clear D gene. The CDR3 consists of 14 residues. Per the germline V gene, CDR1 is KGHDR and CDR2 is SFDVKD. The germline V and J ends were trimmed by 7 bases and 3 bases, with 13 bases remaining between them.

This clonotype was detected a few times. The V and J genes are TRBV5-1 and TRBJ1-5; D gene unclear. Germline CDR1 SGHRS, CDR2 YFSETQ. The CDR3 sequence is 15 residues long. Deletions cut 5 bases from V and 3 bases from J, with 15 bases between. CDR3 region: CASSSGSPDNQPQHF. DNA for the CDR3: TGCGCCAGCAGTTCCGGGAGCCCCGACAATCAGCCCCAGCATTTT.

This chain links TRBV20-1 with TRBJ2-7; D remains unclear. The V end lost 6 bases, the J end lost 8 bases, and 14 bases lay between the germline ends. Germline loops: CDR1 DFQATT, CDR2 SNEGSKA (reference sequence). The CDR3 loop spans 11 amino acids. CDR3 nucleotides: TGCAGTGCCCATAACCGAGTTAAGCAGTACTTC. Residues: CSAHNRVKQYF.

This clonotype has more than one count but fewer than ten. V and J are TRBV6-1 and TRBJ1-5; D is unresolved. The CDR3 is made up of 14 amino acids. V dropped 4 bases and J dropped 7 bases, with 14 bases sitting between them. CDR1 is MNHNS, CDR2 SASEGT, per germline. The CDR3 sequence is CASSGQVTGQPQHF. CDR3 nucleotide sequence: TGTGCCAGCAGTGGCCAGGTCACTGGCCAGCCCCAGCATTTT.

As concerns this clonotype: One base separates it from a far larger clone, so it is likely a read error. The chain employs TRBV5-1 and TRBJ2-1; tentatively, D is TRBD1 (5 bases). The germline V gene encodes CDR1 SGHRS and CDR2 YFSETQ. V was cut by 2 bases and J by 10 bases, with 16 bases left in between. The CDR3 totals 14 residues. The CDR3 DNA sequence: TGCGCCAGCAGCTTACTGACAGCCTCTCACGAGCAGTTCTTC. It yields the protein CASSLLTASHEQFF.

This clonotype was recorded many times. V usage is TRBV24-1 and J usage is TRBJ2-3; TRBD1 matches at 8 bases. With 5 bases clipped from V and 1 base from J, the junction kept 10 bases outside the gene matches. Germline V gene lookup returns CDR1 KGHDR and CDR2 SFDVKD. The CDR3 extends over 17 amino acids. As DNA, the CDR3 is TGTGCCACCAGTGGGCCTTACGGGACAGGTGGCACAGATACGCAGTATTTT. Its protein is CATSGPYGTGGTDTQYF.

In this sample, this clonotype turned up a few times. The rearrangement joins TRBV30 to TRBJ1-6, with 8 bases aligning to TRBD1. The CDR3 is 16 amino acids. The V and J ends lost 0 bases and 4 bases, in that order; junction bases with no gene match: 5. The germline CDR1 and CDR2 sequences are GTSNPN and SVGIG (reference sequence). The DNA of the CDR3 is TGTGCCTGGAGTGTACAGGGGGGGGGTTATAATTCACCCCTCCACTTT. Amino acid sequence: CAWSVQGGGYNSPLHF.

This clonotype has a handful of counts. This may arise from a read error, as a much more abundant clone is one base away. The rearrangement uses TRBV12-3 or TRBV12-4 and TRBJ2-7, with D possibly TRBD1 on 6 matching bases. The CDR3 extends over 14 amino acids. Trimming took off 7 bases at V and 2 bases at J, with 15 bases between the two ends. Here the CDR3 DNA reads TGTGCCAGCACCCCGGGACAACCGCCCTACGAGCAGTACTTC. Translation gives CASTPGQPPYEQYF.

This rearrangement joins TRBV2 to TRBJ2-3; TRBD2 aligns across 9 bases. CDR1 is SNHLY and CDR2 is FYNNEI in the germline V gene. This CDR3 region has 15 residues. The V gene end was trimmed by 7 bases and the J gene end by 2 bases; junction bases not matched to a gene: 7. DNA of the CDR3: TGTGCCAGCACCGGACTAGCGTCTTTCACAGATACGCAGTATTTT. The encoded protein is CASTGLASFTDTQYF.

At least ten counts were recorded for this clonotype. The chain links TRBV12-3 or TRBV12-4 to TRBJ2-1, with 7 nucleotides matching TRBD2. V trimming: 6 bases; J trimming: 8 bases; junction bases outside the gene matches: 13. CDR3 length equals 15 residues. The DNA for the CDR3 is TGTGCCAGCAGCTCAACCGGCCGGGGGGATCATGAGCAGTTCTTC. Amino acids: CASSSTGRGDHEQFF.

Comments on this clonotype: Given a much more abundant clone one base away, this may be a read error. V gene TRBV5-1 combines with J gene TRBJ2-1, with D perhaps TRBD1 (7 bases). CDR1 and CDR2 (germline): SGHRS, YFSETQ. The V end lost 0 bases, the J end lost 10 bases, and 14 bases lay between the germline ends. The CDR3 consists of 14 residues. This CDR3 is CASSLGRDSYEQFF. The CDR3 DNA follows: TGCGCCAGCAGCTTGGGGCGGGACAGCTACGAGCAGTTCTTC.

Many counts were recorded for this clonotype. This chain connects TRBV30 to TRBJ1-4; 7 nucleotides agree with TRBD1. Trimming cost V 2 bases and J 8 bases; bases outside gene matches: 11. The CDR3 sequence is 15 residues long. CDR1 is GTSNPN and CDR2 is SVGIG in the germline V gene (reference sequence). The CDR3 DNA is TGTGCCTGGAGTACACCGACAGGGACCATGGAAAAACTGTTTTTT. Its translation: CAWSTPTGTMEKLFF.

The V call is TRBV19, the J call TRBJ1-2, with TRBD1 matching 8 bases. Germline CDR1 reads LNHDA; CDR2 reads SQIVND (reference sequence). V was pared by 3 bases and J by 3 bases, with 6 bases of the junction left unmatched. This CDR3 has 15 residues. CDR3 in amino acids: CASSINPGQDYGYTF. The DNA for the CDR3 is TGTGCCAGTAGTATTAACCCGGGACAGGACTATGGCTACACCTTC.

The table lists this clonotype with many counts. The chain links TRBV13 to TRBJ2-7, with TRBD1 as a possible D gene (6 bases). The ends were cut back, 4 bases at V and 1 base at J, with 23 bases in the middle. Germline assignment: CDR1 PRHDT and CDR2 FYEKMQ (reference sequence). This CDR3 is built from 18 residues. The CDR3 DNA reads as TGTGCCAGCAGCTCAGACCAACTCAGGGGTAGGAGTTCCTACGAGCAGTACTTC. This codes for CASSSDQLRGRSSYEQYF.

Many counts were recorded for this clonotype. The gene calls are TRBV18 and TRBJ1-6, with 7 nucleotides matching TRBD1. The germline gives CDR1 KGHSH, CDR2 LQKENI. J lost 10 bases, V lost 3 bases, and 9 bases had no gene match. This CDR3 is 15 amino acids long. The CDR3 region is CASSPTTGKQSPLHF. The CDR3 DNA follows: TGTGCCAGCTCACCGACGACAGGGAAACAGTCACCCCTCCACTTT.

In this sample, this clonotype turned up a few times. This chain links TRBV4-1 with TRBJ1-5; perhaps TRBD1 as D (5 bases). Germline CDR1 reads MGHRA; CDR2 reads YSYEKL. The V and J ends lost 1 base and 3 bases respectively, with 13 bases between them. The CDR3 totals 16 residues. CDR3 in DNA: TGCGCCAGCAGCCAAGCGAGGGGTTGGAACAATCAGCCCCAGCATTTT. Translating it yields CASSQARGWNNQPQHF.

This sequence joins TRBV28 and TRBJ2-5; the D gene is possibly TRBD2 (7 bases). The CDR3 sequence is 16 residues long. Germline V gene lookup returns CDR1 MDHEN and CDR2 SYDVKM. The germline V and J ends were trimmed by 5 bases and 5 bases, with 21 bases remaining between them. CDR3 in amino acids: CASSTFGGGTGETQYF. CDR3 nucleotides: TGTGCCAGCAGTACCTTTGGCGGGGGCACGGGGGAGACCCAGTACTTC. Complete variable domain (other parts from reference TRBV28 and TRBJ2-5): DVKVTQSSRYLVKRTGEKVFLECVQDMDHENMFWYRQDPGLGLRLIYFSYDVKMKEKGDIPEGYSVSREKKERFSLILESASTNQTSMYLCASSTFGGGTGETQYFGPGTRLLVL.

This clonotype was found many times. The chain uses TRBV10-3 and TRBJ2-1, with unresolved D. Trimming took off 11 bases at V and 2 bases at J, with 13 bases between the two ends. The CDR3 totals 13 residues. Germline CDR1 ENHRY, CDR2 SYGVKD. The CDR3 sequence: CAVRAPTYNEQFF. In nucleotides, the CDR3 is TGTGCCGTCCGGGCCCCAACCTACAATGAGCAGTTCTTC.

Many counts were recorded for this clonotype. This sequence joins TRBV6-2 or TRBV6-3 and TRBJ2-1; 8 positions match TRBD2. This CDR3 contains 14 residues. The germline V gene encodes CDR1 MNHEY and CDR2 SVGEGT. The V gene end was trimmed by 7 bases and the J gene end by 6 bases; junction bases not matched to a gene: 8. The DNA for the CDR3 is TGTGCCAGCATCCAAACTAGCGGACCCAATGAGCAGTTCTTC. Residues: CASIQTSGPNEQFF.

This clonotype was found a few times. One end of the junction varies from germline; a read error may be responsible. V is TRBV24-1 and J is TRBJ2-5; TRBD1 or TRBD2 may be the D gene (5 bases each). Germline assignment: CDR1 KGHDR and CDR2 SFDVKD. The CDR3 is 13 amino acids. In DNA form, the CDR3 reads TGTGCCGCCAGTGATTGGGGGTACGAGACCCAGTACTTC. It codes for CAASDWGYETQYF.

V gene TRBV3-1 combines with J gene TRBJ2-3, with D perhaps assigned TRBD1 or TRBD2 (5 bases each). The CDR3 consists of 17 residues. Trimming removed 3 bases at V and 1 base at J, with 17 bases between. The germline V gene has CDR1 LGHDT and CDR2 YNNKEL (reference sequence). The CDR3: CASSHSAGTLRTDTQYF. The DNA for the CDR3 is TGTGCCAGCAGCCATTCCGCCGGGACCCTCCGCACAGATACGCAGTATTTT.